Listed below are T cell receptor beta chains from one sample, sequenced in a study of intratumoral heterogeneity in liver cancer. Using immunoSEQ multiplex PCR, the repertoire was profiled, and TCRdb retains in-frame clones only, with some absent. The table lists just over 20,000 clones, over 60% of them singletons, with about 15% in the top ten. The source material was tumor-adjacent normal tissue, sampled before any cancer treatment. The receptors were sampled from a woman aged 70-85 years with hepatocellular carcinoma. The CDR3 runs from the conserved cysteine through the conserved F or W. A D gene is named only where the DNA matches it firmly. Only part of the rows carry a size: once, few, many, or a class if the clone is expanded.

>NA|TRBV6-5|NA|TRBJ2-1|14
TGTGCCACCGCCCTGTCGGGCTCCTACAATGAGCAGTTCTTC
CATALSGSYNEQFF
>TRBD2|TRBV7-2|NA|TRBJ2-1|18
TGTGCCAGCAGCTCGTCTACTAGCGGGAGGGACCTCTACAATGAGCAGTTCTTC
CASSSSTSGRDLYNEQFF
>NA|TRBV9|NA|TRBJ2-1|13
TGTGCCAGCAGCGGGGGGAGCGCGGGTGAGCAGTTCTTC
CASSGGSAGEQFF
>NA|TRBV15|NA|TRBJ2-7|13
TGTGCCACCAGCAGAGATCCGGACTACGAGCAGTACTTC
CATSRDPDYEQYF
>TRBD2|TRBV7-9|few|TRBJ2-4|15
TGTGCCAGCAGCTTATCGGGCGGGGGCAAAAACATTCAGTACTTC
CASSLSGGGKNIQYF
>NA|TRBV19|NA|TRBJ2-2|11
TGTGCCAGTAGTAACACCGGGGAGCTGTTTTTT
CASSNTGELFF
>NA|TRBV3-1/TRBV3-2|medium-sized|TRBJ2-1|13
TGTGCCAGCAGCCAACTTACCGGGGATGAGCAGTTCTTC
CASSQLTGDEQFF
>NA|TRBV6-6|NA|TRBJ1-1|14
TGTGCCAGCAGTTACCCACAGTTGAACACTGAAGCTTTCTTT
CASSYPQLNTEAFF
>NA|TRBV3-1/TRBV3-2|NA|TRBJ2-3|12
TGTGCCAGCAGCCAAGGGTCAGATACGCAGTATTTT
CASSQGSDTQYF
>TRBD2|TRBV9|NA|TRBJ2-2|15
TGTGCCAGCAGCGTAGTTGTGGGAGGGGTCGGGGAGCTGTTTTTT
CASSVVVGGVGELFF
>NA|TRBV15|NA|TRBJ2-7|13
TGTGCCACCAGCAGAGACCCTGACTACGAGCAGTACTTC
CATSRDPDYEQYF
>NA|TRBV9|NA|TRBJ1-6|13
TGTGCCAGCAGCAATGATTTAAATTCACCCCTCCACTTT
CASSNDLNSPLHF
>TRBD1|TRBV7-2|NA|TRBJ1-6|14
TGTGCCAGCAGCCTTAGACAGGGCTATACACCCCTCCACTTT
CASSLRQGYTPLHF
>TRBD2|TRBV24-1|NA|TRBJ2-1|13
TGTGCCACCAGAGCGGGAGGTTACAATGAGCAGTTCTTC
CATRAGGYNEQFF
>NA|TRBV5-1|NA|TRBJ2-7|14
TGCGCCAGCAGCTTGGGGCAGGAAACCTACGAGCAGTACTTC
CASSLGQETYEQYF
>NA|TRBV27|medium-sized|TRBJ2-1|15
TGTGCCAGCAGTCCGGCCACTATTTTCGAGTTCGCCGGTTTCTTC
CASSPATIFEFAGFF
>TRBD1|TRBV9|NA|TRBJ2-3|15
TGTGCCAGCAGCTCAAGGACAGGGGTAACAGATACGCAGTATTTT
CASSSRTGVTDTQYF
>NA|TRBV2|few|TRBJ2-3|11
TGTGCCATTCCGAAGAGAGATACGCAGTATTTT
CAIPKRDTQYF
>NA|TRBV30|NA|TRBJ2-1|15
TGTGCCTGGAGTACCTGGGACCGAAACATGAATGAGCAGTTCTTC
CAWSTWDRNMNEQFF
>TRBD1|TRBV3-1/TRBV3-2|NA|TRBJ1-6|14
TGTGCCAGCAGCCAGGGGACAGGGGATTCACCCCTCCACTTT
CASSQGTGDSPLHF
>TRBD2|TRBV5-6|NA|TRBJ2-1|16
TGTGCCAGCAGCTTGTGGGCGGGGGTTACTGCCAATGAGCAGTTCTTC
CASSLWAGVTANEQFF
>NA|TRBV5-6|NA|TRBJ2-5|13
TGTGCCAGCAGCTTGGTTAGAGGAGAGACCCAGTACTTC
CASSLVRGETQYF
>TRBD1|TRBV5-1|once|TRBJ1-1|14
TGCGCCAGCAGCCCGGACAGGGCGGGCACTGAAGCTTTCTTT
CASSPDRAGTEAFF
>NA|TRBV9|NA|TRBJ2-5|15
TGTGCCAGCAGCGTAAGCCCCGGGGCCGAAGAGACCCAGTACTTC
CASSVSPGAEETQYF
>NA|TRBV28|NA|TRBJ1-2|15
TGTGCCAGCAGTTTAACCCACGGGGGAGACTATGGCTACACCTTC
CASSLTHGGDYGYTF
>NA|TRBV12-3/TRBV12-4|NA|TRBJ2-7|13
TGTGCCAGCAGTTCAGGGCGCTATCGCGAGCAGTACTTC
CASSSGRYREQYF